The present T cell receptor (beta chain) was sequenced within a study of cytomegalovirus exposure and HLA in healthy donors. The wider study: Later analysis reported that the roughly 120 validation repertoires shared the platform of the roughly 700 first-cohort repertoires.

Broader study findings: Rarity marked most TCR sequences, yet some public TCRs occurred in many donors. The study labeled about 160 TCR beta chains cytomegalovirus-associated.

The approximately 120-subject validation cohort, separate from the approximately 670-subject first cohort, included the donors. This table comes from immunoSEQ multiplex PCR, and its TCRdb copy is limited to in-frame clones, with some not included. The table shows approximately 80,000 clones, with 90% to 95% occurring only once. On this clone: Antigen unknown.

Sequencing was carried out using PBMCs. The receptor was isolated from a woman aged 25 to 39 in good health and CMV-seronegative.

The CDR3 is CASSRGGPQETQYF. CDR3 sequence (DNA): TGTGCCAGCAGTCGCGGGGGGCCCCAAGAGACCCAGTACTTC. The chain has TRBV28 and TRBJ2-5, with 8 nucleotides matching TRBD2. The V and J ends lost 5 bases and 1 base, in that order; junction bases with no gene match: 3. The CDR3 has 14 amino acids. Per the germline V gene, CDR1 is MDHEN and CDR2 is SYDVKM.